This T cell receptor (beta chain) was sequenced during a study of response to subunit inactivated influenza vaccine listed by TCRdb under 2018. Context from the whole study: To follow how T cells responded to a trivalent subunit inactivated influenza vaccine, the researchers relied on deep quantitative profiling of the T cell receptor repertoire. The paper's findings and limits, for the study overall: The authors suggested that each seasonal influenza vaccination may recruit only a limited number of new T cells.

Concerning this clonotype: Its antigen remains undetermined. Base qualities are not provided; no much larger clone lies one nucleotide away.

The CDR3 holds 9 amino acids from the cysteine to the phenylalanine. Of the read, only the CDR3 DNA is kept; its 27 bases are in frame from base 1. In the germline V gene (reference sequence), CDR1 corresponds to SEHNR and CDR2 to FQNEAQ. Receptors were amplified or captured by RT-PCR. The instrument was an Illumina HiSeq 2500. TCRdb's own reprocessing of the public reads used fastp at Q25 and MiXCR and kept productive beta chains. Duplicate CDR3 protein sequences are folded into a single record with the most common DNA and genes. Within this sample are 800,000 or so distinct CDR3 sequences, with less than 25% of them counted one time only. The ten largest clones represent around 9.6% of the sample.

This receptor chain uses TRBV7-9 and TRBJ2-1, with the identity of the D gene unclear. Material: PBMCs from blood, obtained about 5 days after vaccination. This clonotype was sampled from a man over 45 who received an inactivated influenza vaccine. Donor details come from another sample of the same person, matched by shared clones. CDR3 region: CTIGDEQFF. The DNA sequence reads TGTACCATCGGCGATGAGCAGTTCTTC.